One sample yielded the 5 T cell receptor beta chains listed below, sequenced in a study of blood T cell repertoires in COVID-19. Data came from immunoSEQ multiplex PCR; TCRdb stores just in-frame clones and leaves some out. This table holds 300,000 to 400,000 clones, around 87% found once. Sequencing was carried out using PBMCs or T cells enriched from blood (not recorded which). The source is a man aged 18-30 years who had recovered from COVID-19.

The chain is built from TRBV5-8 and TRBJ2-4; possible D gene TRBD1, 5 bases. CDR3 length equals 15 residues. Germline loops: CDR1 SGHTS, CDR2 YDEGEE. Trimming stripped 0 bases from V and 2 bases from J, with 9 bases between. This chain's CDR3 is CASSLGQSTKNIQYF. CDR3 sequence (DNA): TGTGCCAGCAGCTTGGGACAGTCTACCAAAAACATTCAGTACTTC.

This chain connects TRBV13 to TRBJ2-4; 11 positions agree with TRBD2. Germline V gene data show CDR1 as PRHDT and CDR2 as FYEKMQ (reference sequence). J gave up 5 bases and V 5 bases, and 23 bases lay outside the gene matches. CDR3 length equals 21 residues. The CDR3 sequence is CASSPRFSGGAMGLMENIQYF. CDR3 nucleotide sequence: TGTGCCAGCAGCCCCCGGTTTAGCGGGGGGGCCATGGGTTTGATGGAAAACATTCAGTACTTC. Variable domain in full (rest from reference TRBV13 and TRBJ2-4): AAGVIQSPRHLIKEKRETATLKCYPIPRHDTVYWYQQGPGQDPQFLISFYEKMQSDKGSIPDRFSAQQFSDYHSELNMSSLELGDSALYFCASSPRFSGGAMGLMENIQYFGAGTRLSVL.

V is TRBV20-1 and J is TRBJ2-1; D might be TRBD1 (6 bases). Germline CDR1 DFQATT, CDR2 SNEGSKA (reference sequence). This CDR3 spans 14 amino acids. The V gene lost 3 bases and the J gene lost 2 bases, with 11 bases spanning the gap. CDR3 nucleotides: TGCAGTGCTAGTTCAGGGGCGCCCTACAATGAGCAGTTCTTC. It encodes CSASSGAPYNEQFF.

The chain carries TRBV11-2 and TRBJ2-5, with D maybe TRBD1 (5 bases). V was clipped by 3 bases and J by 3 bases, with 14 bases between them. The CDR3 sequence is 15 residues long. Germline CDR1 is SGHAT and CDR2 is FQNNGV. The CDR3 nucleotides read TGTGCCAGCAGCTTTGGGGTCAGGGCTGAAGAGACCCAGTACTTC. It translates to CASSFGVRAEETQYF.

This chain links TRBV6-2 or TRBV6-3 with TRBJ2-1; D not certain. CDR3 length equals 17 residues. V was pared by 3 bases and J by 0 bases, with 15 bases between. Germline V CDR1 and CDR2: MNHEY, SVGEGT. CDR3 sequence reads: CASSYPLGDFSYNEQFF. CDR3 coding DNA: TGTGCCAGCAGTTATCCCCTGGGCGATTTCTCCTACAATGAGCAGTTCTTC.